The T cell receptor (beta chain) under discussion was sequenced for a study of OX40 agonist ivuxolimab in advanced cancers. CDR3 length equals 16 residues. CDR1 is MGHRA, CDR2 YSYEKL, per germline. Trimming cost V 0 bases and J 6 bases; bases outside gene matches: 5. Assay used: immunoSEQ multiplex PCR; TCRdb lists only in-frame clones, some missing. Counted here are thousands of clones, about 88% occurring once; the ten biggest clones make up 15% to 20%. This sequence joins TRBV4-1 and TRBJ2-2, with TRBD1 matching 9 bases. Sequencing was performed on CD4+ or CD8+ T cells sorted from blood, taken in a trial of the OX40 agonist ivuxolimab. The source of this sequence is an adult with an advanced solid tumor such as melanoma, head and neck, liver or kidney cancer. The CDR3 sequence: CASSQDPDRGPGELFF. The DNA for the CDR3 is TGCGCCAGCAGCCAAGATCCGGACAGGGGCCCCGGGGAGCTGTTTTTT.